A selection of T cell receptor beta chains follows, all from one sample in a study of blood T cell repertoires in COVID-19. Clones were read by immunoSEQ multiplex PCR, and TCRdb kept only the in-frame ones, dropping some. Here the sample spans about 160,000 clones, under 95% being singletons. Sequenced sample: peripheral blood. All receptors derive from a man aged 18 to 29 with acute or convalescent COVID-19. CDR3s include the opening cysteine and the closing phenylalanine or tryptophan. Fields, in order: CDR3 length, J gene, clone size, D gene, V gene, CDR3 DNA, CDR3 protein. A D gene is named only where the DNA matches it firmly. Only part of the rows carry a size: once, few, many, or a class if the clone is expanded.

15 | TRBJ1-1 | . | . | TRBV5-1 | TGCGCCAGCAGCTTGGTTCCAGACATGAACACTGAAGCTTTCTTT | CASSLVPDMNTEAFF
13 | TRBJ2-7 | . | . | TRBV9 | TGTGCCAGCAGCGTCTCCCCTCCAGACGAGCAGTACTTC | CASSVSPPDEQYF
16 | TRBJ1-1 | . | . | TRBV7-9 | TGTGCCACCTCTGGACCGGGACTGACTGTGAACACTGAAGCTTTCTTT | CATSGPGLTVNTEAFF
11 | TRBJ1-2 | . | TRBD1 | TRBV2 | TGCGGACAGGGGCAGAACTATGGCTACACCTTC | CGQGQNYGYTF
18 | TRBJ2-5 | . | TRBD2 | TRBV7-9 | TGTGCCAGCAGCGCACCAAGAGGGCTAGCGGGGGGATTGGAGACCCAGTACTTC | CASSAPRGLAGGLETQYF
16 | TRBJ2-5 | . | . | TRBV18 | TGTGCCAGCTCACCACGAAGTCAGGGCCCCAGCGAGACCCAGTACTTC | CASSPRSQGPSETQYF
15 | TRBJ1-2 | . | TRBD1 | TRBV19 | TGTGCCAGTAGTACCTACAGGGGCGAATACTATGGCTACACCTTC | CASSTYRGEYYGYTF
16 | TRBJ1-2 | . | TRBD1 | TRBV5-1 | TGCGCCAGCAGCTTCCTGACAGGGGCAGGAGAAAATGGCTACACCTTC | CASSFLTGAGENGYTF
13 | TRBJ1-1 | . | . | TRBV7-7 | TGTGCCAGCAGCTTAGCCCTAAACACTGAAGCTTTCTTT | CASSLALNTEAFF
13 | TRBJ1-1 | . | . | TRBV5-1 | TGCGCCAGTTATCTAGGAGTGAACACTGAAGCTTTCTTT | CASYLGVNTEAFF
13 | TRBJ2-5 | . | . | TRBV2 | TGTGCCAGCAGCGGCTCCGGGCAAGAGACCCAGTACTTC | CASSGSGQETQYF
14 | TRBJ2-5 | few | TRBD2 | TRBV2 | TGTGCCAGCAGTGGGACTAGCGGCCAAGAGACCCAGTACTTC | CASSGTSGQETQYF
14 | TRBJ2-7 | . | TRBD1 | TRBV3-1/TRBV3-2 | TGTGCCAGCAGTATTGACAGGGGTGGGTACGAGCAGTACTTC | CASSIDRGGYEQYF
15 | TRBJ1-2 | . | TRBD1 | TRBV9 | TGTGCCAGCAGCCCCTTCGACAGGGAAAACTATGGCTACACCTTC | CASSPFDRENYGYTF
16 | TRBJ1-2 | few | TRBD1 | TRBV28 | TGTGCCAGCAGTTTATTAGTCTTCGTGGACAGGGAGACGGAAACCTTC | CASSLLVFVDRETETF
13 | TRBJ1-1 | . | TRBD1 | TRBV5-1 | TGCGCCAGCAGCTCTCCAGGGGGCACTGAAGCTTTCTTT | CASSSPGGTEAFF
13 | TRBJ1-1 | . | . | TRBV12-1 | TGTGCCAGCAGCTTCGTGAGGGACACTGAAGCTTTCTTT | CASSFVRDTEAFF
16 | TRBJ2-3 | . | TRBD2 | TRBV7-6 | TGTGCCAGCAGCCCCATAGCGGGGGTAGAGACAGATACGCAGTATTTT | CASSPIAGVETDTQYF
15 | TRBJ1-1 | . | TRBD1 | TRBV11-2 | TGTGCCAGCAGCACGGGACAGGGAGGGAACACTGAAGCTTTCTTT | CASSTGQGGNTEAFF
11 | TRBJ1-1 | . | . | TRBV29-1 | TGCAGCTCACTATCCTCAAGGGAAGCTTTCTTT | CSSLSSREAFF
14 | TRBJ2-7 | once | TRBD2 | TRBV6-6 | TGTGCCAGCAGTAGCGGGAGGGCCGGGTACGAGCAGTACTTC | CASSSGRAGYEQYF
13 | TRBJ2-7 | . | TRBD1 | TRBV7-9 | TGTGCCAGCAGCTCCCCAGGGGGCAACGAGCAGTACTTC | CASSSPGGNEQYF
16 | TRBJ2-7 | . | . | TRBV27 | TGTGCCAGCAGTTTGGGGGCCTTGGGGGACTCCTACGAGCAGTACTTC | CASSLGALGDSYEQYF
13 | TRBJ2-7 | . | . | TRBV28 | TGTGCCAGCAGCTGGACAAGAGACTACGAGCAGTACTTC | CASSWTRDYEQYF
14 | TRBJ2-3 | . | TRBD2 | TRBV6-5 | TGTGCCAGCAGCCCCGGGACTAAAACCTCTACGCAGTATTTT | CASSPGTKTSTQYF
17 | TRBJ2-1 | . | TRBD2 | TRBV3-1/TRBV3-2 | TGTGCCAGCAGCCCGGGACTAGCGGGATATACCTACAATGAGCAGTTCTTC | CASSPGLAGYTYNEQFF
16 | TRBJ1-1 | . | . | TRBV19 | TGTGCCAGTAGTATAGGACTCCTGCAACTGAACACTGAAGCTTTCTTT | CASSIGLLQLNTEAFF
14 | TRBJ2-7 | . | . | TRBV5-1 | TGCGCCAGCAGCTTGGGTGGTCAAAGCTTCGAGCAGTACTTC | CASSLGGQSFEQYF
14 | TRBJ1-2 | few | . | TRBV27 | TGTGCCAGCAGTCGGTCAGGGGTCAACTATGGCTACACCTTC | CASSRSGVNYGYTF
15 | TRBJ2-7 | . | TRBD1 | TRBV5-4 | TGTGCCAGCAGTCCAGGGGGCGGATTTACCTACGAGCAGTACTTC | CASSPGGGFTYEQYF
15 | TRBJ2-2 | . | TRBD1 | TRBV24-1 | TGTGCCACCAGCCCACCCGACAGGGACACCGGGGAGCTGTTTTTT | CATSPPDRDTGELFF
16 | TRBJ2-7 | . | TRBD1 | TRBV27 | TGTGCCAGCAGTCCCACCCTTCGGACAGGGGGCTACGAGCAGTACTTC | CASSPTLRTGGYEQYF
14 | TRBJ2-7 | . | . | TRBV5-5 | TGTGCCAGCAGCTTGGGGCTAGAGAACTACGAGCAGTACTTC | CASSLGLENYEQYF
14 | TRBJ1-1 | . | TRBD1 | TRBV6-5 | TGTGCCAGCAGCGGACCAGGGGGGAGCACTGAAGCTTTCTTT | CASSGPGGSTEAFF
13 | TRBJ2-1 | . | . | TRBV6-5 | TGTGCCAGCAGTTATCCAGGTATTCATGAGCAGTTCTTC | CASSYPGIHEQFF
16 | TRBJ2-5 | . | TRBD2 | TRBV13 | TGTGCCAGCAGCCGATTTAGCGGGAGGGGGGGAGAGACCCAGTACTTC | CASSRFSGRGGETQYF
16 | TRBJ2-7 | . | TRBD2 | TRBV7-2 | TGTGCCAGCAGCTCCGGGAGGGGCCCAGTTCTCTACGAGCAGTACTTC | CASSSGRGPVLYEQYF
14 | TRBJ1-5 | . | . | TRBV25-1 | TGTGCCAGCAGTGGCAGGAATAGCAATCAGCCCCAGCATTTT | CASSGRNSNQPQHF
14 | TRBJ2-2 | . | . | TRBV3-1/TRBV3-2 | TGTGCCAGCAGCGAGGGGGCGAACACCGGGGAGCTGTTTTTT | CASSEGANTGELFF
14 | TRBJ2-5 | . | . | TRBV5-6 | TGTGCCAGCAGCTCGAGTGACTTGCCAGAGACCCAGTACTTC | CASSSSDLPETQYF
11 | TRBJ2-5 | . | . | TRBV6-6 | TGTGCCAGCAGTTTCGGAGAGACCCAGTACTTC | CASSFGETQYF
13 | TRBJ2-4 | . | . | TRBV4-1 | TGCGCCAGCAGCCAGGGACAAACAAACATTCAGTACTTC | CASSQGQTNIQYF
15 | TRBJ2-7 | . | . | TRBV27 | TGTGCCAGCAGTCAGGCTTGGACATTCTCCTACGAGCAGTACTTC | CASSQAWTFSYEQYF
14 | TRBJ1-6 | . | . | TRBV11-2 | TGTGCCAGCAGCTTAGGAGGGAGTAATTCACCCCTCCACTTT | CASSLGGSNSPLHF
16 | TRBJ1-3 | . | . | TRBV15 | TGTGCCACCAGCAGAGATAGGACAGCCTCTGGAAACACCATATATTTT | CATSRDRTASGNTIYF
15 | TRBJ2-1 | . | . | TRBV29-1 | TGCAGCGTCTCCAACGTCAGGGGCCAAGGGGATGAGCAGTTCTTC | CSVSNVRGQGDEQFF
14 | TRBJ1-6 | . | TRBD1 | TRBV19 | TGTGCCAGTAGTGCAGGACAGGGAAGATCACCCCTCCACTTT | CASSAGQGRSPLHF
14 | TRBJ2-2 | . | . | TRBV27 | TGTGCCAGCAGTTTATGGAGGGACACCGGGGAGCTGTTTTTT | CASSLWRDTGELFF
10 | TRBJ2-7 | . | TRBD1 | TRBV20-1 | TGCAGTGCCCAGGGACAGGAGGTATCCTTC | CSAQGQEVSF
14 | TRBJ1-4 | . | . | TRBV30 | TGTGCCTGGAGTGGCGGGGGGTCCAGGGAAAAACTGTTTTTT | CAWSGGGSREKLFF
13 | TRBJ2-7 | . | . | TRBV2 | TGTGCCATCCCTGGGGCTAACACCTACGAGCAGTACTTC | CAIPGANTYEQYF
17 | TRBJ2-1 | . | TRBD2 | TRBV14 | TGTGCCAGCAGCCAACTGTTGCTAGCGGGAGGTAGGAATGAGCAGTTCTTC | CASSQLLLAGGRNEQFF
15 | TRBJ1-5 | . | TRBD1 | TRBV5-1 | TGCGCCAGCAGCCTAGGGACAGGGGGCAATCAGCCCCAGCATTTT | CASSLGTGGNQPQHF
18 | TRBJ2-2 | . | . | TRBV7-9 | TGTGCCAGCAGCCCCCCAGGGTGGCTAGCGAGACCCACCGGGGAGCTGTTTTTT | CASSPPGWLARPTGELFF
15 | TRBJ1-1 | once | TRBD1 | TRBV30 | TGTGCCTGGAGTGTAGAGGGGGCGATGAACACTGAAGCTTTCTTT | CAWSVEGAMNTEAFF
14 | TRBJ2-1 | . | TRBD1 | TRBV27 | TGTGCCAGCAGCACCCGGGACAGCTACAATGAGCAGTTCTTC | CASSTRDSYNEQFF
14 | TRBJ2-1 | . | TRBD2 | TRBV7-9 | TGTGCCAGCAGCTTAGAGGGGACTAGCTGGTTGCAGTTCTTC | CASSLEGTSWLQFF